This T cell receptor (beta chain) was recovered during a study of blood T cell repertoires in COVID-19. Study as a whole: Researchers got acute and convalescent COVID-19 samples from the United States, Italy and Spain. In each case, the material was cDNA or gDNA derived from T cells, B-cell-depleted T cells, or PBMCs.

The CDR3 contains 14 residues. Germline assignment: CDR1 MNHNS and CDR2 SASEGT. Authors' processing steps: Cell counts per sample came from amplifying reference gene primers. The repertoire was sequenced with immunoSEQ multiplex PCR; TCRdb's copy has only in-frame clones and lacks some. Clone size and the V and J calls come from that table; the DNA yielded D and trimming. This repertoire shows around 120,000 clones, about 85% found once; its top ten account for roughly a tenth. A note on this clone: The germline gene is not matched at one end of the junction; a read error may be the cause.

The J gene is TRBJ2-5, the V gene TRBV6-1, with TRBD1 as a possible D gene (5 bases). This TCR derives from a man aged 80 or over with acute or convalescent COVID-19. Sequencing was performed on peripheral blood. The CDR3 DNA sequence: TGTGCCAGCAGAGAAGGATCAGGGAAAGAGACCCAGTACTTC. Its protein is CASREGSGKETQYF.